Listed below are T cell receptor beta chains from one sample, sequenced in a study of cytomegalovirus exposure and HLA in healthy donors. The method was immunoSEQ multiplex PCR; TCRdb's version includes in-frame clones alone and lacks a portion of them. The sample lists around 190,000 clones, over 65% occurring once. What was sequenced was PBMCs. The origin of the receptors is a woman in her twenties or thirties in good health and CMV-seronegative. Each CDR3 is given with its conserved first and last residue. The order of the fields is CDR3 length, V gene, D gene, J gene, clone size, CDR3 DNA, CDR3 protein. D genes are given only for firm matches. A clone size is listed for some rows: how often the clone was seen (once, few, many), or a class if it is expanded.

cdr3_length: 15; v_call: TRBV15; d_call: -; j_call: TRBJ2-2; clone_size: -; cdr3_nt: TGTGCCACCAGCAGAGATCGGGTATACACCGGGGAGCTGTTTTTT; cdr3_aa: CATSRDRVYTGELFF
cdr3_length: 16; v_call: TRBV13; d_call: TRBD2; j_call: TRBJ2-1; clone_size: -; cdr3_nt: TGTGCCAGCAGCTCGGCGGGACTAGCGGCCTACAATGAGCAGTTCTTC; cdr3_aa: CASSSAGLAAYNEQFF
cdr3_length: 16; v_call: TRBV4-2; d_call: TRBD2; j_call: TRBJ2-1; clone_size: -; cdr3_nt: TGTGCCAGCAGCCTCGTAGCGGGAGGGCCAGGCAATGAGCAGTTCTTC; cdr3_aa: CASSLVAGGPGNEQFF
cdr3_length: 14; v_call: TRBV4-1; d_call: -; j_call: TRBJ1-1; clone_size: -; cdr3_nt: TGCGCCAGCAGCCAAGTAGGGGTTAACACTGAAGCTTTCTTT; cdr3_aa: CASSQVGVNTEAFF
cdr3_length: 17; v_call: TRBV5-5; d_call: -; j_call: TRBJ2-4; clone_size: -; cdr3_nt: TGTGCCAGCAGCTTGCGCCATCCAGACTTAGCCAAAAACATTCAGTACTTC; cdr3_aa: CASSLRHPDLAKNIQYF
cdr3_length: 14; v_call: TRBV5-6; d_call: -; j_call: TRBJ1-1; clone_size: few; cdr3_nt: TGTGCCAGCAGCTTCCTACAGTTAAACACTGAAGCTTTCTTT; cdr3_aa: CASSFLQLNTEAFF
cdr3_length: 15; v_call: TRBV5-1; d_call: TRBD1; j_call: TRBJ1-6; clone_size: -; cdr3_nt: TGCGCCAGCAGCCGGACAGGCCCTAATAATTCACCCCTCCACTTT; cdr3_aa: CASSRTGPNNSPLHF
cdr3_length: 13; v_call: TRBV6-1; d_call: -; j_call: TRBJ1-4; clone_size: -; cdr3_nt: TGTGCCAGTTCCACAGGGCGTAATGAAAAACTGTTTTTT; cdr3_aa: CASSTGRNEKLFF
cdr3_length: 13; v_call: TRBV10-3; d_call: TRBD1; j_call: TRBJ2-5; clone_size: few; cdr3_nt: TGTGCCATCAAGGGGACAGGGGAAGAGACCCAGTACTTC; cdr3_aa: CAIKGTGEETQYF
cdr3_length: 12; v_call: TRBV25-1; d_call: -; j_call: TRBJ1-4; clone_size: -; cdr3_nt: TGTGCCAGCAGTGACCTCCTTGAAAAACTGTTTTTT; cdr3_aa: CASSDLLEKLFF
cdr3_length: 14; v_call: TRBV6-4; d_call: TRBD1; j_call: TRBJ2-2; clone_size: -; cdr3_nt: TGTGCCAGCAGTGAGGCAGGGGGCACCGGGGAGCTGTTTTTT; cdr3_aa: CASSEAGGTGELFF
cdr3_length: 14; v_call: TRBV6-6; d_call: -; j_call: TRBJ2-5; clone_size: -; cdr3_nt: TGTGCCAGCAGTTACTCTCAGGGTGCAGAGACCCAGTACTTC; cdr3_aa: CASSYSQGAETQYF
cdr3_length: 15; v_call: TRBV27; d_call: -; j_call: TRBJ1-2; clone_size: -; cdr3_nt: TGTGCCAGCACACTCAGCCCTGACAGCCTTTATGGCTACACCTTC; cdr3_aa: CASTLSPDSLYGYTF
cdr3_length: 15; v_call: TRBV6-5; d_call: TRBD2; j_call: TRBJ2-7; clone_size: -; cdr3_nt: TGTGCCAGCACCCCCCTAGCGGGGGCCTCCTACGAGCAGTACTTC; cdr3_aa: CASTPLAGASYEQYF
cdr3_length: 15; v_call: TRBV7-2; d_call: -; j_call: TRBJ2-7; clone_size: few; cdr3_nt: TGTGCCAGCAGCTTATTCCTGGACAGACCTTACGAGCAGTACTTC; cdr3_aa: CASSLFLDRPYEQYF
cdr3_length: 15; v_call: TRBV29-1; d_call: -; j_call: TRBJ1-5; clone_size: -; cdr3_nt: TGCAGCGTTGGCTATGGCCAGGGGCCCGATCAGCCCCAGCATTTT; cdr3_aa: CSVGYGQGPDQPQHF
cdr3_length: 15; v_call: TRBV5-1; d_call: -; j_call: TRBJ2-1; clone_size: -; cdr3_nt: TGCGCCAGCAGCTCGACAGCATTCTCCTACAATGAGCAGTTCTTC; cdr3_aa: CASSSTAFSYNEQFF
cdr3_length: 13; v_call: TRBV6-5; d_call: -; j_call: TRBJ1-6; clone_size: -; cdr3_nt: TGTGTCAGCAGCCAATTAGAGAATTCACCCCTCCACTTT; cdr3_aa: CVSSQLENSPLHF
cdr3_length: 14; v_call: TRBV6-1; d_call: TRBD1; j_call: TRBJ1-1; clone_size: -; cdr3_nt: TGTGCCAGCAGTGTACAGGGGGTTGTCACTGAAGCTTTCTTT; cdr3_aa: CASSVQGVVTEAFF
cdr3_length: 15; v_call: TRBV4-1; d_call: TRBD1; j_call: TRBJ1-2; clone_size: -; cdr3_nt: TGCGCCAGCAGCCAAGACAGGGGGCCAAACTATGGCTACACCTTC; cdr3_aa: CASSQDRGPNYGYTF
cdr3_length: 14; v_call: TRBV5-1; d_call: TRBD1; j_call: TRBJ1-2; clone_size: -; cdr3_nt: TGCGCCAGCCGCCGGGACAGGGAAATCTATGGCTACCCCTTC; cdr3_aa: CASRRDREIYGYPF
cdr3_length: 15; v_call: TRBV11-2; d_call: TRBD1; j_call: TRBJ1-2; clone_size: -; cdr3_nt: TGTGCCAGCAGAGGGGGACAGAAACAATACTATGGCTACACCTTC; cdr3_aa: CASRGGQKQYYGYTF
cdr3_length: 15; v_call: TRBV27; d_call: TRBD2; j_call: TRBJ2-7; clone_size: -; cdr3_nt: TGTGCCAGCAGTCCCGGGACTAGCGGGAGCTACGAGCAGTACTTC; cdr3_aa: CASSPGTSGSYEQYF
cdr3_length: 15; v_call: TRBV9; d_call: TRBD1; j_call: TRBJ2-7; clone_size: -; cdr3_nt: TGTGCCAGCAGCGTAGCCGGGACAGGGACCTACGAGCAGTACTTC; cdr3_aa: CASSVAGTGTYEQYF
cdr3_length: 12; v_call: TRBV7-9; d_call: -; j_call: TRBJ1-1; clone_size: -; cdr3_nt: TGTTCCAGCAGCTTCACCTACTCCGAAGCTTTCTTT; cdr3_aa: CSSSFTYSEAFF
cdr3_length: 15; v_call: TRBV7-9; d_call: TRBD1; j_call: TRBJ2-7; clone_size: -; cdr3_nt: TGTGCCAGCAGCTTGGGACAGGGGGCGACCCACGAGCAGTACTTC; cdr3_aa: CASSLGQGATHEQYF
cdr3_length: 13; v_call: TRBV5-1; d_call: -; j_call: TRBJ1-1; clone_size: once; cdr3_nt: TGCGCCAGCAGCTTGATAGACTACACTGAAGCTTTCTTT; cdr3_aa: CASSLIDYTEAFF
cdr3_length: 15; v_call: TRBV27; d_call: -; j_call: TRBJ1-1; clone_size: -; cdr3_nt: TGTGCCAGAAGGACACAGGGAGGGGTGAACACTGAAGCTTTCTTT; cdr3_aa: CARRTQGGVNTEAFF
cdr3_length: 16; v_call: TRBV2; d_call: -; j_call: TRBJ1-2; clone_size: -; cdr3_nt: TGTGCCAGCAGTGAACTAATGCAGGTAGCTAACTATGGCTACACCTTC; cdr3_aa: CASSELMQVANYGYTF
cdr3_length: 20; v_call: TRBV7-8; d_call: TRBD2; j_call: TRBJ2-1; clone_size: once; cdr3_nt: TGTGCCAGCAGTCCAAGACTAGCGGGGGGGACACTACCCTCCTACAATGAGCAGTTCTTC; cdr3_aa: CASSPRLAGGTLPSYNEQFF
cdr3_length: 14; v_call: TRBV27; d_call: -; j_call: TRBJ1-2; clone_size: -; cdr3_nt: TGTGCCAGCAGTTACACAGGGTCGAACTATGGCTACACCTTC; cdr3_aa: CASSYTGSNYGYTF
cdr3_length: 14; v_call: TRBV5-1; d_call: -; j_call: TRBJ1-2; clone_size: -; cdr3_nt: TGCGCCAGCAGTCGGCAGGGGCTAATTGGAGGCTACCCCTTC; cdr3_aa: CASSRQGLIGGYPF
cdr3_length: 14; v_call: TRBV29-1; d_call: -; j_call: TRBJ1-1; clone_size: -; cdr3_nt: TGCAGCGTTGAGGCGTGGGGAGGTAAAACTGAAGCTTTCTTT; cdr3_aa: CSVEAWGGKTEAFF
cdr3_length: 13; v_call: TRBV5-4; d_call: TRBD1; j_call: TRBJ1-2; clone_size: -; cdr3_nt: TGTGCCAGCAGCCAAACAGGGGACTATGGCTACACCTTC; cdr3_aa: CASSQTGDYGYTF
cdr3_length: 17; v_call: TRBV4-1; d_call: TRBD2; j_call: TRBJ2-1; clone_size: few; cdr3_nt: TGCGCCAGCAGCCAATCATATAGCGGGAGGGCCTACAATGAGCAGTTCTTC; cdr3_aa: CASSQSYSGRAYNEQFF
cdr3_length: 15; v_call: TRBV5-1; d_call: -; j_call: TRBJ1-1; clone_size: -; cdr3_nt: TGCGCCAGCAGCGATCCACAGGGAGGGTCCACTGAAGCTTTCTTT; cdr3_aa: CASSDPQGGSTEAFF
cdr3_length: 16; v_call: TRBV19; d_call: TRBD1; j_call: TRBJ2-3; clone_size: -; cdr3_nt: TGTGCCAGTAGTACCGTCGGACAGGGTATAACAGATACGCAGTATTTT; cdr3_aa: CASSTVGQGITDTQYF
cdr3_length: 14; v_call: TRBV2; d_call: -; j_call: TRBJ2-5; clone_size: -; cdr3_nt: TGTGCCAGCAGTCGTATGTCTAACCAAGAGACCCAGTACTTC; cdr3_aa: CASSRMSNQETQYF
cdr3_length: 15; v_call: TRBV5-4; d_call: -; j_call: TRBJ1-2; clone_size: few; cdr3_nt: TGTGCCAGCAGTTTAAAAATAGGCGGATCGGAAGGCTACACCTTC; cdr3_aa: CASSLKIGGSEGYTF
cdr3_length: 13; v_call: TRBV11-2; d_call: TRBD2; j_call: TRBJ2-5; clone_size: -; cdr3_nt: TGTGCCAGCAGCCTTCCCAGCGGGATTGGGCAGTACTTC; cdr3_aa: CASSLPSGIGQYF
cdr3_length: 18; v_call: TRBV28; d_call: TRBD1; j_call: TRBJ2-2; clone_size: -; cdr3_nt: TGTGCCAGCAGTGACGTTCTATGGACAGGGACGAACACCGGGGAGCTGTTTTTT; cdr3_aa: CASSDVLWTGTNTGELFF
cdr3_length: 15; v_call: TRBV2; d_call: TRBD1; j_call: TRBJ1-2; clone_size: -; cdr3_nt: TGTGCCAGCAGCTACCGACAGGGAAGCCTCTATGGCTACACCTTC; cdr3_aa: CASSYRQGSLYGYTF
cdr3_length: 14; v_call: TRBV19; d_call: TRBD1; j_call: TRBJ2-5; clone_size: -; cdr3_nt: TGTGCCAGTAGTATGCGGGACAGGGGCAGGACCCAGTACTTC; cdr3_aa: CASSMRDRGRTQYF
cdr3_length: 18; v_call: TRBV7-9; d_call: TRBD1; j_call: TRBJ1-4; clone_size: -; cdr3_nt: TGTTCCAGCAGCTTAGGTCTTGGACAGGGGACTGCTAATGAAAAACTGTTTTTT; cdr3_aa: CSSSLGLGQGTANEKLFF
cdr3_length: 17; v_call: TRBV7-8; d_call: -; j_call: TRBJ1-1; clone_size: -; cdr3_nt: TGTGCCAGCACTCGAAGAGGCGGGGGGCAAAGGAACACTGAAGCTTTCTTT; cdr3_aa: CASTRRGGGQRNTEAFF
cdr3_length: 13; v_call: TRBV19; d_call: TRBD1; j_call: TRBJ2-7; clone_size: -; cdr3_nt: TGTGCCAGTAGTCCCCGACAGGGCCCGGAGCAGTACTTC; cdr3_aa: CASSPRQGPEQYF
cdr3_length: 14; v_call: TRBV19; d_call: -; j_call: TRBJ2-5; clone_size: -; cdr3_nt: TGTGCCAGTAGTATTCCGGGCGGGGATGGAACCCAGTACTTC; cdr3_aa: CASSIPGGDGTQYF
cdr3_length: 17; v_call: TRBV5-1; d_call: TRBD2; j_call: TRBJ2-3; clone_size: -; cdr3_nt: TGCGCCAGCAGCCAATTAGCGGGAGGGCCTATGGCAGATACGCAGTATTTT; cdr3_aa: CASSQLAGGPMADTQYF
cdr3_length: 16; v_call: TRBV5-1; d_call: TRBD1; j_call: TRBJ2-2; clone_size: -; cdr3_nt: TGCGCCAGCAGCTTGGCCGACAGGGCGGACACCGGGGAGCTGTTTTTT; cdr3_aa: CASSLADRADTGELFF
cdr3_length: 16; v_call: TRBV2; d_call: TRBD1; j_call: TRBJ1-5; clone_size: -; cdr3_nt: TGTGCCAGCAGTGAAGCGTGGACAGGGGAAGGCCAGCCCCAGCATTTT; cdr3_aa: CASSEAWTGEGQPQHF
cdr3_length: 14; v_call: TRBV4-1; d_call: -; j_call: TRBJ2-5; clone_size: -; cdr3_nt: TGCGCCAGCAGCCACACGGGGAAACGAGAGACCCAGTACTTC; cdr3_aa: CASSHTGKRETQYF
cdr3_length: 15; v_call: TRBV5-1; d_call: -; j_call: TRBJ2-5; clone_size: -; cdr3_nt: TGCGCCAGCAGCTATGGGACAATTATCAAAGAGACCCAGTACTTC; cdr3_aa: CASSYGTIIKETQYF
cdr3_length: 13; v_call: TRBV27; d_call: -; j_call: TRBJ1-2; clone_size: -; cdr3_nt: TGTGCCAGCAGGCCAACAGGGAGTCTAGGTTACACCTTC; cdr3_aa: CASRPTGSLGYTF
cdr3_length: 14; v_call: TRBV2; d_call: TRBD1; j_call: TRBJ1-2; clone_size: -; cdr3_nt: TGTGCCAGCAGTGAAGCGACAGGGGTTGGCGGCTACACCTTC; cdr3_aa: CASSEATGVGGYTF
cdr3_length: 15; v_call: TRBV19; d_call: TRBD1; j_call: TRBJ2-5; clone_size: -; cdr3_nt: TGTGCCAGTAGTATGTCCCGGGACAGGGAAGAGACCCAGTACTTC; cdr3_aa: CASSMSRDREETQYF
cdr3_length: 14; v_call: TRBV9; d_call: -; j_call: TRBJ2-2; clone_size: -; cdr3_nt: TGTGCCAGCAGCTTACTTCCGGGGACCGGGGAGCTGTTTTTT; cdr3_aa: CASSLLPGTGELFF
cdr3_length: 13; v_call: TRBV29-1; d_call: -; j_call: TRBJ1-1; clone_size: few; cdr3_nt: TGCAGCGGCGACAGGACCATGAACACTGAAGCTTTCTTT; cdr3_aa: CSGDRTMNTEAFF
cdr3_length: 13; v_call: TRBV5-1; d_call: -; j_call: TRBJ2-2; clone_size: few; cdr3_nt: TGCGCCAGCAGCCCACAGGGTCCCGGGGAGCTGTTTTTT; cdr3_aa: CASSPQGPGELFF
cdr3_length: 13; v_call: TRBV27; d_call: -; j_call: TRBJ2-2; clone_size: -; cdr3_nt: TGTGCCAGCAGTTTATCTAGCAACCGGGAGCTGTTTTTT; cdr3_aa: CASSLSSNRELFF
cdr3_length: 14; v_call: TRBV29-1; d_call: -; j_call: TRBJ2-7; clone_size: -; cdr3_nt: TGCAGCGTTATAACCAGGGGATTCGGGAGGGAGCAGTACTTC; cdr3_aa: CSVITRGFGREQYF